The 23 T cell receptor beta chains below all came from one sample that was sequenced in a study of shared clonotypes between healthy human individuals (dated by TCRdb to the early 2020s). Libraries were made using the immunoSEQ multiplex PCR assay. The clones in this table, taken by TCRdb from immuneACCESS, are in-frame only. Not every clone is retained; where verified, under half of the shortfall comes from an unresolved V gene, and the cause of the rest is unknown. The sample data list around 690,000 clones, and about nine tenths of these were observed just once. About a third of the sample is taken by the ten largest. The material sequenced was memory CD8+ T cells from PBMCs. What this sample's cell subset or site label stands for: CD45RO+ cells pooled with CCR7-negative TemRA cells. The receptors stem from a man aged 18 to 35 in good health. Some clones in this sample may be carry-over from other donors' samples.

The genes are TRBV6-5 and TRBJ1-2, with D maybe TRBD1 (6 bases). V lost 0 bases to trimming and J lost 7 bases, with 9 bases between them. Germline V gene lookup returns CDR1 MNHEY and CDR2 SVGAGI. CDR3 length: 13 amino acids. This chain's CDR3 is CASSYSAGVGYTF. DNA of the CDR3: TGTGCCAGCAGTTACTCGGCAGGGGTTGGCTACACCTTC.

The chain has TRBV29-1 and TRBJ1-1, with 11 nucleotides matching TRBD1. Germline CDR1 and CDR2: SQVTM and ANQGSEA. CDR3 size: 13 residues. V was clipped by 3 bases and J by 4 bases; unmatched bases: 1. CDR3 sequence: CSVDGTGGTEAFF. CDR3 bases: TGCAGCGTTGACGGGACAGGGGGCACTGAAGCTTTCTTT.

This clone was found a few times. The chain links TRBV27 to TRBJ2-1; 7 nucleotides match TRBD2. V dropped 4 bases and J dropped 3; count of bases not matched to a gene: 6. Per germline, CDR1 MNHEY and CDR2 SMNVEV (reference sequence). This CDR3 has 15 residues. Written as DNA, the CDR3 is TGTGCCAGCAGTTACGGCGGGAGCGGCTACAATGAGCAGTTCTTC. Encoded protein: CASSYGGSGYNEQFF.

This chain links TRBV6-5 with TRBJ1-1; 7 positions match TRBD1. V trimming: 1 base; J trimming: 3 bases; junction bases outside the gene matches: 2. The V gene's germline CDR1 is MNHEY and CDR2 SVGAGI. The CDR3 totals 14 residues. This CDR3 is CASSYFQGDTEAFF. The CDR3 bases are TGTGCCAGCAGTTACTTCCAGGGGGACACTGAAGCTTTCTTT.

Of note for this clone: At one boundary the junction diverges from the germline segment, which might be a read error. V is TRBV2 and J is TRBJ2-7; 10 bases match TRBD1. The CDR3 totals 16 residues. Germline values: CDR1 SNHLY, CDR2 FYNNEI. The DNA of the CDR3 is TGTGCCAGCAGTGGAACAAGACAGGGGGCTTGGAAAGGCCCGGCCTTC. This codes for CASSGTRQGAWKGPAF. Drawing the rest from reference TRBV2 and TRBJ2-7, the complete variable domain is EPEVTQTPSHQVTQMGQEVILRCVPISNHLYFYWYRQILGQKVEFLVSFYNNEISEKSEIFDDQFSVERPDGSNFTLKIRSTKLEDSAMYFCASSGTRQGAWKGPAFGPGTRLTVT.

The chain links TRBV10-1 to TRBJ1-1; TRBD1 aligns across 10 bases. The CDR3 sequence is 15 residues long. The germline V gene has CDR1 WNHNN and CDR2 SYGVQD (reference sequence). Germline trimming cut 5 bases from V and 5 bases from J; bases unmatched to any gene: 8. This CDR3 reads CASSRDRGTKTEAFF. The CDR3, as DNA: TGCGCCAGCAGTCGGGACAGGGGAACCAAAACTGAAGCTTTCTTT.

The rearrangement uses TRBV28 and TRBJ2-1; D possibly corresponds to TRBD1 (6 bases). Trimming removed 5 bases at V and 3 bases at J, with 11 bases between. Germline assignment: CDR1 MDHEN and CDR2 SYDVKM. The CDR3 is 14 amino acids. In DNA form, the CDR3 reads TGTGCCAGCAGTGGGCAGGGGATCTACAATGAGCAGTTCTTC. It encodes CASSGQGIYNEQFF.

The chain uses TRBV9 and TRBJ1-2, with D unresolved. There are 12 residues in the CDR3. CDR1 SGDLS and CDR2 YYNGEE come from the germline V gene. V was pared by 3 bases and J by 5 bases, with 8 bases between. CDR3: CASSGWLYGYTF. CDR3 coding DNA: TGTGCCAGCAGCGGTTGGCTGTATGGCTACACCTTC.

A single count supports this clone. The chain combines TRBV10-3 with TRBJ1-2; no reliable D call. Germline V lookup: CDR1 ENHRY, CDR2 SYGVKD. V lost 0 bases, J lost 5 bases, and 13 bases lay in between. The CDR3 consists of 15 residues. CDR3 loop: CAISESLSALYGYTF. CDR3 nucleotides: TGTGCCATCAGTGAGTCTTTGTCCGCATTATATGGCTACACCTTC.

V and J are TRBV27 and TRBJ1-2; 8 bases are shared with TRBD1. Trimming at V came to 3 bases and at J to 4 bases, leaving 1 base not matched to a gene. Germline-derived CDR1 and CDR2 are MNHEY and SMNVEV (reference sequence). CDR3 length: 13 amino acids. In DNA, the CDR3 is TGTGCCAGCAGTTTTACAGGGGGCTATGGCTACACCTTC. As protein: CASSFTGGYGYTF.

This chain uses TRBV6-5 with TRBJ2-2, with 8 bases matching TRBD1. Germline V gene data show CDR1 as MNHEY and CDR2 as SVGAGI. Trimming at V came to 5 bases and at J to 5 bases, leaving 7 bases not matched to a gene. This CDR3 contains 15 residues. Written as DNA, the CDR3 is TGTGCCAGCAGTCCATACAGGGGGAGGACCGGGGAGCTGTTTTTT. Its translation: CASSPYRGRTGELFF.

The rearrangement uses TRBV19 and TRBJ2-1; D is perhaps TRBD1 (7 bases). The CDR3 contains 15 residues. Germline V gene sequence: CDR1 LNHDA, CDR2 SQIVND (reference sequence). The ends were cut back, 0 bases at V and 8 bases at J, with 14 bases in the middle. CDR3 DNA sequence: TGTGCCAGTAGTATAGACAGGGGGGTACGGGATGAGCAGTTCTTC. Translation gives CASSIDRGVRDEQFF.

This chain uses TRBV19 with TRBJ2-3; 13 bases fit TRBD2. The germline V gene has CDR1 LNHDA and CDR2 SQIVND (reference sequence). This CDR3 has 16 residues. The V segment lost 7 bases and the J segment 4 bases; nucleotides outside the gene matches: 8. The CDR3, as DNA: TGTGCCAGTAATTCCCGACTAGCGGGAGGACCAGATACGCAGTATTTT. Amino acid sequence: CASNSRLAGGPDTQYF.

The rearrangement links TRBV10-3 to TRBJ2-7, with 7 bases fitting TRBD1. The CDR3 is 17 residues long. V was clipped by 3 bases and J by 3 bases; unmatched bases: 14. Germline lookup yields CDR1 ENHRY and CDR2 SYGVKD. The CDR3 sequence is CAISEIEVDRRNYEQYF. The DNA of the CDR3 is TGTGCCATCAGTGAAATTGAGGTGGACAGGCGAAACTACGAGCAGTACTTC.

The chain carries TRBV5-8 and TRBJ2-1; unclear D gene. The CDR3 consists of 11 residues. Trimming stripped 1 base from V and 8 bases from J, with 4 bases between. Germline V gives CDR1 SGHTS, CDR2 YDEGEE. The CDR3, as DNA: TGTGCCAGCAGCTTGAAATATGAGCAGTTCTTC. It codes for CASSLKYEQFF.

The rearrangement links TRBV2 to TRBJ2-7; 8 bases map to TRBD1. The CDR3 sequence is 16 residues long. V was pared by 2 bases and J by 5 bases, with 11 bases of the junction left unmatched. Looked up from germline, CDR1 is SNHLY and CDR2 is FYNNEI. CDR3 sequence: CASSESPGTGGHEQYF. The CDR3 DNA reads TGTGCCAGCAGTGAAAGTCCGGGGACAGGCGGCCACGAGCAGTACTTC.

A few counts support this clone. This chain links TRBV18 with TRBJ2-7, with 9 bases aligning to TRBD1. Germline CDR1 is KGHSH and CDR2 is LQKENI. The CDR3 runs to 15 residues. J gave up 5 bases and V 1 base, and 6 bases lay outside the gene matches. Here the CDR3 DNA reads TGTGCCAGCTCACCACGCCACAGGGGGCTCGACGAGCAGTACTTC. It specifies CASSPRHRGLDEQYF. Based on the CDR3 plus reference TRBV18 and TRBJ2-7, the full variable domain is NAGVMQNPRHLVRRRGQEARLRCSPMKGHSHVYWYRQLPEEGLKFMVYLQKENIIDESGMPKERFSAEFPKEGPSILRIQQVVRGDSAAYFCASSPRHRGLDEQYFGPGTRLTVT.

The CDR3 region is CASSPQNSNQPQHF. CDR3 in DNA: TGTGCCAGCAGTCCCCAGAATAGCAATCAGCCCCAGCATTTT. The rearrangement links TRBV27 to TRBJ1-5; D gene uncertain. The ends were cut back, 5 bases at V and 0 bases at J, with 8 bases in the middle. Germline V lookup: CDR1 MNHEY, CDR2 SMNVEV (reference sequence). The CDR3 runs 14 residues.

The V gene is TRBV27, the J gene TRBJ2-7, with 8 nucleotides matching TRBD2. V shed 2 bases, J shed 6 bases, and the junction held 3 bases outside the gene matches. Germline lookup yields CDR1 MNHEY and CDR2 SMNVEV (reference sequence). The CDR3 runs to 13 residues. CDR3 residues: CASSLRLAGEQYF. CDR3 bases: TGTGCCAGCAGTTTAAGGCTAGCGGGCGAGCAGTACTTC.

This chain uses TRBV29-1 with TRBJ2-3; weak D call: TRBD2 (5 bases). Per the germline V gene, CDR1 is SQVTM and CDR2 is ANQGSEA. The CDR3 spans 13 residues. V was trimmed by 6 bases and J by 5 bases, leaving 15 bases between them. The CDR3 nucleotides are TGCAGCGTGGGGAATGGACTGCTAGATACGCAGTATTTT. The encoded protein is CSVGNGLLDTQYF.

This clone appeared once. The V and J genes are TRBV4-3 and TRBJ2-7; the D call may be TRBD1 or TRBD2 (5 bases each). The CDR3 length is 14 residues. V lost 5 bases and J lost 3, with 14 bases in between. Germline CDR1 is LGHNA and CDR2 is YSLEER. This CDR3 is CASSSDEGNYEQYF. DNA of the CDR3: TGCGCCAGCAGCTCGGACGAGGGGAACTACGAGCAGTACTTC.

The V and J genes are TRBV28 and TRBJ2-7; either TRBD1 or TRBD2 may fit D (5 bases each). Germline V CDR1 and CDR2: MDHEN, SYDVKM. V lost 6 bases to trimming and J lost 0 bases, with 15 bases between them. This CDR3 has 15 amino acids. The CDR3 protein is CASRHDRGSSYEQYF. The CDR3 coding sequence is TGTGCCAGCAGACATGACAGAGGGAGCTCCTACGAGCAGTACTTC.

This chain connects TRBV7-6 to TRBJ2-1, with 9 bases matching TRBD1. Germline values: CDR1 SGHVS, CDR2 FNYEAQ. The length of the CDR3 is 15 residues. The junction had 2 bases not matched to a gene; V was cut back by 4 bases and J by 1 base. DNA for the CDR3: TGTGCCAGCAGCTATGACAGGGGGTCCTACAATGAGCAGTTCTTC. Translating gives CASSYDRGSYNEQFF.